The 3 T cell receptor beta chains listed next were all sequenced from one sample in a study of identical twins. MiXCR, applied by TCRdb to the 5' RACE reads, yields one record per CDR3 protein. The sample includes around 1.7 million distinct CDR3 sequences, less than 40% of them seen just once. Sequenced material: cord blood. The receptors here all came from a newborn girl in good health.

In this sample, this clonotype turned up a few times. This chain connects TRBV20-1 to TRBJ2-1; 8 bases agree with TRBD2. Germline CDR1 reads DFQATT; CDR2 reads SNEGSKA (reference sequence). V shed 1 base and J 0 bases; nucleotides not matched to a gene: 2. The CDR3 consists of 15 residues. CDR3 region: CSARVRGGSYNEQFF. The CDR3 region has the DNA TGCAGTGCTAGAGTACGGGGGGGCTCCTACAATGAGCAGTTCTTC.

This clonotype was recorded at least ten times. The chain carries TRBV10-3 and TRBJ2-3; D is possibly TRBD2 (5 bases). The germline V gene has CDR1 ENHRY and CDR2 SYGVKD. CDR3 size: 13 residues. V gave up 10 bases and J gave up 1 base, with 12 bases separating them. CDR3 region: CATQVGGTDTQYF. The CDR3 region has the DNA TGTGCCACCCAGGTCGGGGGCACAGATACGCAGTATTTT.

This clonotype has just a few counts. The CDR3 spells CASSLAPLSGGATDTQYF. The CDR3 DNA is TGTGCCAGCAGCTTAGCCCCCCTAAGCGGGGGAGCAACAGATACGCAGTATTTT. This rearrangement joins TRBV11-2 to TRBJ2-3; 8 nucleotides agree with TRBD2. Looked up from germline, CDR1 is SGHAT and CDR2 is FQNNGV. The CDR3 loop spans 18 amino acids. The V gene end was trimmed by 1 base and the J gene end by 3 bases; junction bases not matched to a gene: 12. The full variable domain, its missing parts supplied by reference TRBV11-2 and TRBJ2-3, is EAGVAQSPRYKIIEKRQSVAFWCNPISGHATLYWYQQILGQGPKLLIQFQNNGVVDDSQLPKDRFSAERLKGVDSTLKIQPAKLEDSAVYLCASSLAPLSGGATDTQYFGPGTRLTVL.